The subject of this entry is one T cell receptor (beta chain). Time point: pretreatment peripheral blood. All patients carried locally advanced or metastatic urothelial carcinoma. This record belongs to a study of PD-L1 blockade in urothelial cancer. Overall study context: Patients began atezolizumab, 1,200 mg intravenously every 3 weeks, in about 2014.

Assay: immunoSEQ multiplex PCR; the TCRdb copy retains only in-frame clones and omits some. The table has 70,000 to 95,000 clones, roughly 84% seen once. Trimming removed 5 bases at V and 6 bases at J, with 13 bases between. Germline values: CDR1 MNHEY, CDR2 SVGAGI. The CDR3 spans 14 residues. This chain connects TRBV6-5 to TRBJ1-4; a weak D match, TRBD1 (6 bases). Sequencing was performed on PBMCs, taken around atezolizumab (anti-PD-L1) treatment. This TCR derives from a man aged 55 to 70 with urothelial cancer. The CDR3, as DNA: TGTGCCAGCAGTCCCCGGACAGCCGATGAAAAACTGTTTTTT. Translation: CASSPRTADEKLFF.